The rows below give T cell receptor beta chains drawn from one sample of a study of T cells after yellow fever vaccination. MiXCR, applied by TCRdb to the 5' RACE reads, yields one record per CDR3 protein. This repertoire shows approximately 580,000 distinct CDR3 sequences, about 15% found once; its top ten account for 17%. Sequencing was performed on PBMCs, taken more than 4 days after the first yellow fever vaccination. The receptor source for this set is a man aged 18 to 35 who received the YFV17D yellow fever vaccine. CDR3s include the opening cysteine and the closing phenylalanine or tryptophan. Fields, in order: D gene, V gene, clone size, CDR3 protein. D genes are given only for firm matches. Clone sizes are given selectively: once, few, many, or a class where the clone is expanded.

- TRBV15 few CATSRAAGVTDTQYF
- TRBV7-6 few CASSDRVGGSGNTIYF
- TRBV11-2 once CASSLGVVRLSGANVLTF
- TRBV27 few CASSLTSPKTQYF
- TRBV4-1 - CASSQGTFSSGANVLTF
- TRBV27 - CASRSNSQGRRAGELFF
- TRBV20-1 - CSARDLQFETQYF
- TRBV20-1 - CSARDHHTNTGELFF
- TRBV15 - CATSRPIELVKTQYF
- TRBV25-1 many CASSEWVGARTDTQYF
- TRBV6-5 few CASSYSNGDPQHF
- TRBV24-1 once CATSTGWGEQFF
- TRBV7-2 few CASRLIQGGTGELFF
TRBD1 TRBV6-1 - CASRIQGAGELFF
- TRBV5-1 few CASSLWTTQETQYF
TRBD1 TRBV20-1 - CSAIRFGTDQETQYF
- TRBV2 few CASRARGAEAFF
- TRBV10-3 few CAISEAFQETQYF
- TRBV5-4 few CASRGADRSFF
- TRBV27 - CASSPSFPVPNYGYTF
- TRBV2 - CASRTGYYYGYTF
TRBD2 TRBV18 - CASSPPGGSGHQETQYF
- TRBV27 few CASSLTGTPAPYGYTF
TRBD2 TRBV6-2/TRBV6-3 - CASSDPTSGGRQFF
- TRBV6-5 - CASSYGGLSSYEQYF
- TRBV5-1 many CASSLELAGRGQYF
- TRBV7-2 many CASSPPWGTSNTGELFF
- TRBV21-1 few CASSKEVGTDTQYF
TRBD2 TRBV11-2 - CASSLQPGLDITGELFF
TRBD2 TRBV5-1 - CASSPRDYLGELFF
- TRBV5-4 - CASSLFSSGANVLTF
TRBD1 TRBV7-6 once CASSLGTGTSYNEQFF
TRBD2 TRBV7-3 - CASSSQAGAGETQYF
- TRBV18 - CASSRLASPGTQYF
- TRBV29-1 - CSAYPRAGGETQYF
- TRBV7-6 few CASSPGAGGYTF
- TRBV11-3 - CASSWRTGATPSELFF
- TRBV5-1 - CASSLVTRGAGEQFF
- TRBV15 - CATSRAREPDGYTF
- TRBV20-1 - CSAVSNPGTEAFF
- TRBV5-1 - CASRKEISTDTQYF
- TRBV4-3 few CASSQDRDWAGELFF
- TRBV7-9 few CASSPPSNFNSPLHF
TRBD1 TRBV7-6 few CASSSVGQGNTIYF
- TRBV7-9 few CASSEPGYYNEQFF
- TRBV6-1 - CASSEAPDFSYEQYF
- TRBV2 few CASSDDRFSNQPQHF
- TRBV7-9 - CASSMDRGTEAFF
TRBD1 TRBV12-3/TRBV12-4 many CASTLTGMGEKLFF
- TRBV6-1 - CASFPGTDFQETQYF
- TRBV6-5 - CASSYSGQSGEKLFF
- TRBV6-2/TRBV6-3 few CASSYGAGPYEQYF
- TRBV14 - CASSQAVTGELFF
- TRBV5-1 - CASSLSLPTPGELFF
TRBD2 TRBV20-1 few CSALLAVRDTQYF
- TRBV12-3/TRBV12-4 - CASRNANTGELFF
TRBD2 TRBV6-4 - CASSDEAGGPTDTQYF
- TRBV30 - CAWADSDNEQFF
TRBD2 TRBV9 - CASGRSGVQETQYF